This T cell receptor (beta chain) was sequenced during a study of T cells in Graves' hyperthyroidism and ophthalmopathy. Study findings and constraints: Ophthalmopathy cases were set apart from stable hyperthyroidism by a 13 V-J model. In the blood, most expanded thyroid clonotypes above 0.001 appeared as well.

Clinicians diagnosed patients from clinical symptoms, serum thyroxine and TRAb, thyroid ultrasound and orbital computed tomography. Germline assignment: CDR1 SGHVS and CDR2 FQNEAQ. The CDR3 has 14 residues. TCR beta CDR3 sequences were amplified from RNA transcripts. TCR CDR3 underwent first-round RT-PCR with the HTBI primer set. A single record per CDR3 protein comes from TCRdb applying MiXCR to the multiplex PCR reads. The table lists hundreds of thousands of distinct CDR3 sequences, over 40% of them singletons. The sample holds many counts of this clonotype. Antigen specificity is unknown. One end of the junction varies from germline; a read error may be responsible.

The clonotype originates from an adult man with Graves' disease, either hyperthyroidism or ophthalmopathy (not recorded which). The chain has TRBV7-8 and TRBJ2-5; D is ambiguous. Sequences were obtained from peripheral blood or thyroid tissue (not recorded which). The CDR3 loop reads CASSQVTVQETQYF. The CDR3 coding sequence is TGCGCCAGCAGCCAAGTTACGGTCCAAGAGACCCAGTACTTC.